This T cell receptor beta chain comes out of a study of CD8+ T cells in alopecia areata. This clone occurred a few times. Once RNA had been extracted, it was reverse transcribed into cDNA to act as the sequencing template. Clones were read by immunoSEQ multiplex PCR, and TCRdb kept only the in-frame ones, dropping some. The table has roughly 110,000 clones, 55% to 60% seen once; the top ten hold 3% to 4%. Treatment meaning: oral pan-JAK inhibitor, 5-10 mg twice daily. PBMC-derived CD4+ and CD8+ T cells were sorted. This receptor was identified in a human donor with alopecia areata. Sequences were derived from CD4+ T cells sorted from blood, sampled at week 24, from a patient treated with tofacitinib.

DNA for the CDR3: TGTGCCAGCAGCCCGGGGGGCGGGGGCCAGTTCTTC. It translates to CASSPGGGGQFF. This chain joins TRBV5-5 and TRBJ2-1; D is possibly TRBD2 (7 bases). This CDR3 is 12 amino acids long. CDR1 and CDR2 from the germline V gene are SGHKS and YYEKEE (reference sequence). Between the trimmed V and J ends, which lost 4 bases and 13 bases, there was a span of 15 bases.